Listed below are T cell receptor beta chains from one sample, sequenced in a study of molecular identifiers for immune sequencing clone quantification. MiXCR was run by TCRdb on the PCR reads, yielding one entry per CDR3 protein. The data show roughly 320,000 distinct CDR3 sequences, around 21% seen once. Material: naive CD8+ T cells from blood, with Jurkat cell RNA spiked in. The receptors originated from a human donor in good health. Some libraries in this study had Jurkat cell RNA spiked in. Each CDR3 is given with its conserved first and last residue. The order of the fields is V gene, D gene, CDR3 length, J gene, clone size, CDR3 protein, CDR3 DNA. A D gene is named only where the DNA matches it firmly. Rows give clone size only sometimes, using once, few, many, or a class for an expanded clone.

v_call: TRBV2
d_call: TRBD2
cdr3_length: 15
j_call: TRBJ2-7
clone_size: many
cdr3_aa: CASSEKGLAWSEQYF
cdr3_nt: TGTGCCAGCAGTGAGAAGGGACTAGCTTGGAGCGAGCAGTACTTC

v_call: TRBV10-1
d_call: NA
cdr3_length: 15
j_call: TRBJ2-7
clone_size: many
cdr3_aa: CASSGDTMQPYEQYF
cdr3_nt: TGCGCCAGCAGTGGGGACACTATGCAACCCTACGAGCAGTACTTC

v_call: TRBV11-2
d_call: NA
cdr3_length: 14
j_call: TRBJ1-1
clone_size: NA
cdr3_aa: CASSLGPYSDEAFF
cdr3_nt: TGTGCCAGCAGCTTAGGACCCTACAGCGATGAAGCTTTCTTT

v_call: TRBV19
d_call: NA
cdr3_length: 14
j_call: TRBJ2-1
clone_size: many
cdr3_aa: CASTQWGQGNEQFF
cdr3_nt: TGTGCCAGTACGCAATGGGGCCAGGGCAATGAGCAGTTCTTC

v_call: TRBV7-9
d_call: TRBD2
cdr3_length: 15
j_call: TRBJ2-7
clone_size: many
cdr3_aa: CASSSAGTSGHEQYF
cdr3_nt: TGTGCCAGCAGCTCGGCCGGGACTAGCGGCCACGAGCAGTACTTC

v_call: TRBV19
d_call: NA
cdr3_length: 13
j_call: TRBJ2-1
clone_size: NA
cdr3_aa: CASSPSSYSEQFF
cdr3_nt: TGTGCCAGTAGCCCCTCGAGCTACAGTGAGCAGTTCTTC

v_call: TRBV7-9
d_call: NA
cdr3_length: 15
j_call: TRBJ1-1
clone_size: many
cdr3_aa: CASSLGQGANTEAFF
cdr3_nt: TGTGCCAGCAGCTTGGGCCAGGGAGCGAACACTGAAGCTTTCTTT

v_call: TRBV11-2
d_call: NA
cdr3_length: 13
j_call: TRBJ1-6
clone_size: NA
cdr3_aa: CASSFREGSPLHF
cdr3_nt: TGTGCCAGCAGCTTCCGGGAGGGCTCACCCCTCCACTTT

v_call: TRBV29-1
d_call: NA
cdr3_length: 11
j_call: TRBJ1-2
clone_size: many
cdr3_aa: CSVDRANGYTF
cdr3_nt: TGCAGCGTTGACAGGGCGAATGGCTACACCTTC

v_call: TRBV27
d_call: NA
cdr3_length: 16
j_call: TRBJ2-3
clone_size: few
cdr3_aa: CASSPFTGTLTDTQYF
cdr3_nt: TGTGCCAGCAGTCCTTTTACAGGGACCCTCACAGATACGCAGTATTTT

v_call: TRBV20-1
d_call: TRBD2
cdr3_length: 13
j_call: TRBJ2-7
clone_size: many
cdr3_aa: CSAREGGTYEQYF
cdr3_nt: TGCAGTGCTAGGGAGGGAGGGACCTACGAGCAGTACTTC

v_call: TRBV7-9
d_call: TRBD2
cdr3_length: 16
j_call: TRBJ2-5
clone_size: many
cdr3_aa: CASSHGLAGVRETQYF
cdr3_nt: TGTGCCAGCAGCCATGGACTAGCGGGAGTCCGCGAGACCCAGTACTTC

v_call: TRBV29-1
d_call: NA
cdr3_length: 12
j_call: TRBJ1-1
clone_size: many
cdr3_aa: CSVYREMGEAFF
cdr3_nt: TGCAGCGTTTACAGGGAGATGGGTGAAGCTTTCTTT

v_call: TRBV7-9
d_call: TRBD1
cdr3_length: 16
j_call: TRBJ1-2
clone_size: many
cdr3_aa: CASSSVNRGVDYGYTF
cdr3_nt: TGTGCCAGCAGCTCGGTTAACAGGGGAGTTGACTATGGCTACACCTTC

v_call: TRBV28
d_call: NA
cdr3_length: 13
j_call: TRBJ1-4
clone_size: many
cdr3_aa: CASSWMQHEKLFF
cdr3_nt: TGTGCCAGCAGTTGGATGCAACATGAAAAACTGTTTTTT

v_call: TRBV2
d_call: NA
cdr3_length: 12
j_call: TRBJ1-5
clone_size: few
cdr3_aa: CATWDGNQPQHF
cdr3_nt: TGTGCCACTTGGGACGGCAATCAGCCCCAGCATTTT

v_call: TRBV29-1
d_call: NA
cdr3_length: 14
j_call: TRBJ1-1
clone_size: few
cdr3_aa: CSVVDGKRGPEAFF
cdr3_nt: TGCAGCGTTGTTGACGGGAAAAGGGGTCCTGAAGCTTTCTTT

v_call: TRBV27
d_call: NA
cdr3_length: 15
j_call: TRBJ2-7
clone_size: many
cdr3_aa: CASSPTGRRNYEQYF
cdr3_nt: TGTGCCAGCAGTCCAACCGGACGGAGAAACTACGAGCAGTACTTC

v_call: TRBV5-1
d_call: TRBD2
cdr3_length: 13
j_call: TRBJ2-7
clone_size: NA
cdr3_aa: CASSPAGAYEQYF
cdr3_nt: TGCGCCAGCTCTCCGGCGGGGGCCTACGAGCAGTACTTC

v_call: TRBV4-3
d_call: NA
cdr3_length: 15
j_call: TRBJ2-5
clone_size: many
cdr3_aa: CASSQGAISGETQYF
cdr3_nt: TGCGCCAGCAGCCAAGGTGCGATTAGCGGTGAGACCCAGTACTTC

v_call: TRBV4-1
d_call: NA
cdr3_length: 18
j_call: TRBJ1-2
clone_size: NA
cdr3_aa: CASSQDPLGETPYYGYTF
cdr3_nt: TGCGCCAGCAGCCAAGATCCGCTCGGGGAGACACCATACTATGGCTACACCTTC

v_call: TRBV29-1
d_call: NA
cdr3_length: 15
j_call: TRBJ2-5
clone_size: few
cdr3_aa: CSVERPNVVGETQYF
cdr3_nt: TGCAGCGTTGAACGCCCCAACGTTGTCGGGGAGACCCAGTACTTC

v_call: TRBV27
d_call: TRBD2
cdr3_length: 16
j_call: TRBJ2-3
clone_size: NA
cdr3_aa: CASSLSQRGYTDTQYF
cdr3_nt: TGTGCCAGCAGTTTATCGCAGCGGGGCTACACAGATACGCAGTATTTT